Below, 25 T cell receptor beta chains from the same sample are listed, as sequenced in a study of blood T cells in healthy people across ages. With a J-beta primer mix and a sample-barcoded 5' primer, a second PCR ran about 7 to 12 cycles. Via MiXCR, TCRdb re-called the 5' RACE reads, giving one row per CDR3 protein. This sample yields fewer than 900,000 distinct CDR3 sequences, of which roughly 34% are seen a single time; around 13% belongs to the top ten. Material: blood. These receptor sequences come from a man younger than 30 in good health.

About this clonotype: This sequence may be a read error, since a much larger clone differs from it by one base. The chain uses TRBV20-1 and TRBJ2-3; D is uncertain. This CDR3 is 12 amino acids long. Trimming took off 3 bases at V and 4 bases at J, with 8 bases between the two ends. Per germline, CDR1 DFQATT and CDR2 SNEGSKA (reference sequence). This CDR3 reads CSARRTADTQYF. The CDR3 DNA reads TGCAGTGCTAGGAGGACCGCAGATACGCAGTATTTT.

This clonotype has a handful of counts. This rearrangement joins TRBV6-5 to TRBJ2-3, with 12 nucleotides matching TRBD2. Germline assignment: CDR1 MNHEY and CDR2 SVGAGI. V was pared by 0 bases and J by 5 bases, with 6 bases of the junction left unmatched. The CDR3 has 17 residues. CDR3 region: CASSYSRTSGDIDTQYF. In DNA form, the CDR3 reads TGTGCCAGCAGTTACTCCCGGACTAGCGGGGACATAGATACGCAGTATTTT.

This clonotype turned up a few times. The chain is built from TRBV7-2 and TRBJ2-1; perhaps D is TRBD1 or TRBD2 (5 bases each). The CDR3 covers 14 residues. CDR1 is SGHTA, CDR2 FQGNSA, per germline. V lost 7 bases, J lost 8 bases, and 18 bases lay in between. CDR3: CASTLNQRGDEQFF. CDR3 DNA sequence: TGTGCCAGCACCCTCAATCAGAGGGGCGATGAGCAGTTCTTC.

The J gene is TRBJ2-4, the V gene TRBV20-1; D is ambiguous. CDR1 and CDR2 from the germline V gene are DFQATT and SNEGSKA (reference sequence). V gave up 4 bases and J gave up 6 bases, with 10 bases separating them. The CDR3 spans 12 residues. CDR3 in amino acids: CSATFFGNIQYF. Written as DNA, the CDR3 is TGCAGTGCTACCTTTTTCGGAAACATTCAGTACTTC.

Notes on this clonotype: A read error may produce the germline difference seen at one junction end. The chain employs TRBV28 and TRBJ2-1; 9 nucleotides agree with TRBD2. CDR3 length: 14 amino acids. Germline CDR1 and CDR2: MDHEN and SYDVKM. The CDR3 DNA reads TGTGCCGGCAGTTTTCCGGGACTAGCAAATGAGCAGTTCTTC. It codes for CAGSFPGLANEQFF.

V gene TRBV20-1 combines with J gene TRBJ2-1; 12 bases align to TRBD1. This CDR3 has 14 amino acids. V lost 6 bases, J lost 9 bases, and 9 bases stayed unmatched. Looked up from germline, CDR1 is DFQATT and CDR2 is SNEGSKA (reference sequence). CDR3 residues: CSAGRGQGASEQFF. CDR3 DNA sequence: TGCAGTGCCGGGAGGGGACAGGGGGCCTCTGAGCAGTTCTTC.

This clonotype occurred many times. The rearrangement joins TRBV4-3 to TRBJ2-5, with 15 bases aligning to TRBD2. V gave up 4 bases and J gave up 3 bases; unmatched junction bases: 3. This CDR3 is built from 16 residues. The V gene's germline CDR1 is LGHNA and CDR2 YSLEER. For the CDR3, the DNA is TGCGCCAGCAGCCCGGGACTAGCGGGGGGTAAAGAGACCCAGTACTTC. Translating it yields CASSPGLAGGKETQYF.

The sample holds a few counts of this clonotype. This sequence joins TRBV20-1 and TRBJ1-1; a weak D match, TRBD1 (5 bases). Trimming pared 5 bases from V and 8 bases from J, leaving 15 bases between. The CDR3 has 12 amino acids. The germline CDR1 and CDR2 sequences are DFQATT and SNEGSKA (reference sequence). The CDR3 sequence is CSAPRGETEAFF. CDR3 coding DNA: TGCAGTGCTCCGAGGGGCGAGACGGAAGCTTTCTTT.

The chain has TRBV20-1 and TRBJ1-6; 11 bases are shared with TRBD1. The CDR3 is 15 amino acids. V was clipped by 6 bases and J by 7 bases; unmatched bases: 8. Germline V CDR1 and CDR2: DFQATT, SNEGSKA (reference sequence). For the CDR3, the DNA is TGCAGTGCACGGACAGGGGGCGCAAAAAATTCACCCCTCCACTTT. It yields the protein CSARTGGAKNSPLHF.

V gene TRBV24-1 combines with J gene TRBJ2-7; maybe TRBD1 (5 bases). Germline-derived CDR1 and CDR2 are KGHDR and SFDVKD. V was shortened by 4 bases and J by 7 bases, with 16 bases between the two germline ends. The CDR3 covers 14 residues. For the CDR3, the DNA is TGTGCCACCAGTGACCCCTGGCAGGGCAATGAGCAGTACTTC. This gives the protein CATSDPWQGNEQYF.

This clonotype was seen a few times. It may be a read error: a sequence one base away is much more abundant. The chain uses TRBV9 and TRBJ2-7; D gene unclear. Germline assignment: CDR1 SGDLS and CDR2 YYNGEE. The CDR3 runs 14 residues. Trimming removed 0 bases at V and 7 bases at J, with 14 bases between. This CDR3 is CASSVGTIDNEQYF. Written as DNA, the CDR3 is TGTGCCAGCAGCGTAGGGACCATCGACAATGAGCAGTACTTC.

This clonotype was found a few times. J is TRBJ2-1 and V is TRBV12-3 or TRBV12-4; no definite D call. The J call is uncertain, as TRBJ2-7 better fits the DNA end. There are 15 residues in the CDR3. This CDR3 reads CASRLTPSSYNEQYF. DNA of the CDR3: TGTGCCAGCAGACTTACTCCGAGCTCCTACAATGAGCAGTACTTC.

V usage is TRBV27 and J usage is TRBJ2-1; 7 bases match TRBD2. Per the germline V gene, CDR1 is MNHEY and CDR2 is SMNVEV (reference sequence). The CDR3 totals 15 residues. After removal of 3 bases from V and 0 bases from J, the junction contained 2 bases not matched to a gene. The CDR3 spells CASSLGLHSYNEQFF. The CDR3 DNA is TGTGCCAGCAGTTTGGGACTACACTCCTACAATGAGCAGTTCTTC.

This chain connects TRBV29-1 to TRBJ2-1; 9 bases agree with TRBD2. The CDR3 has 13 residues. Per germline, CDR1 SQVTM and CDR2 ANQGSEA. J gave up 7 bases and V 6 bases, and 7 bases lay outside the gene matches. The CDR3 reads CSVRAGGPNEQFF. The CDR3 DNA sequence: TGCAGCGTGAGGGCGGGAGGGCCAAATGAGCAGTTCTTC.

CDR3 nucleotides: TGCAGTGCTAGCAAGGAGTCAGGGTTTTACAATGAGCAGTTCTTC. This gives the protein CSASKESGFYNEQFF. The chain recombines TRBV20-1 with TRBJ2-1; tentative D call: TRBD1 (5 bases). Per the germline V gene, CDR1 is DFQATT and CDR2 is SNEGSKA (reference sequence). This CDR3 has 15 amino acids. V dropped 3 bases and J dropped 4 bases, with 16 bases sitting between them.

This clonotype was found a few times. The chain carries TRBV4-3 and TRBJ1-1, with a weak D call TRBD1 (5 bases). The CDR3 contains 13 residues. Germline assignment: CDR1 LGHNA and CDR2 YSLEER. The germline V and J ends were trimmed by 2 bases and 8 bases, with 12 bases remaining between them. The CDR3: CASSQQQALEAFF. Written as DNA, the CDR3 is TGCGCCAGCAGCCAACAACAGGCCCTGGAAGCTTTCTTT.

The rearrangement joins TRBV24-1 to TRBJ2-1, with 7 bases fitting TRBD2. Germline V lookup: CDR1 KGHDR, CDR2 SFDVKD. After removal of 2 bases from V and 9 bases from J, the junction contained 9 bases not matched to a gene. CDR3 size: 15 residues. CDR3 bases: TGTGCCACCAGTGATTCGGGAACTAGCGATGGTGAGCAGTTCTTC. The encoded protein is CATSDSGTSDGEQFF.

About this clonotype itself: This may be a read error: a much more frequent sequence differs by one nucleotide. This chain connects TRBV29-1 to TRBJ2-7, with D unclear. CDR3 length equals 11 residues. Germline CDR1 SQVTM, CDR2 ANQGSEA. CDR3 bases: TGCAGCGTTTCAGGAGAATACGCGCAGTACTTC. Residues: CSVSGEYAQYF.

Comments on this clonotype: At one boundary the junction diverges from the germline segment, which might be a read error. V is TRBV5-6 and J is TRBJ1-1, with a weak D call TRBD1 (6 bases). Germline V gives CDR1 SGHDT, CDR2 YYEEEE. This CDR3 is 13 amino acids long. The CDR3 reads CASRLGRGTEAFF. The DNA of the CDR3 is TGTGCCAGCAGATTGGGGAGGGGGACTGAAGCTTTCTTT.

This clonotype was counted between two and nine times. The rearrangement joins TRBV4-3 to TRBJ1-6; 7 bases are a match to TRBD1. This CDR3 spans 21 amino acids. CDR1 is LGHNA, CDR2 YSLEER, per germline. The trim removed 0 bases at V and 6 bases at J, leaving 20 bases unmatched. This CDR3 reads CASSQDSFVGTALFTNSPLHF. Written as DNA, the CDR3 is TGCGCCAGCAGCCAAGATTCGTTTGTCGGGACAGCTTTATTTACTAATTCACCCCTCCACTTT.

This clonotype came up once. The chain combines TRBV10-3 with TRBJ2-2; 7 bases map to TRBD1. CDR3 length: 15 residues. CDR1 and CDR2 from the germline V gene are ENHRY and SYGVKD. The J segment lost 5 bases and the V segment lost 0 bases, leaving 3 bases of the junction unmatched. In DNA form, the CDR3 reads TGTGCCATCAGTGAGTCGAAGGGGGCGACCGGGGAGCTGTTTTTT. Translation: CAISESKGATGELFF.

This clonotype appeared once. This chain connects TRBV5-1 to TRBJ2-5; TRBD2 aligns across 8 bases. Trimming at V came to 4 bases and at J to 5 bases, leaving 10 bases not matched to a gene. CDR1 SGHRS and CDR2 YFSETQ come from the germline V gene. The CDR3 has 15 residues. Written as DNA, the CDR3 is TGCGCCAGCAGCGGACTAGCTGGGACGGGGGAGACCCAGTACTTC. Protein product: CASSGLAGTGETQYF.

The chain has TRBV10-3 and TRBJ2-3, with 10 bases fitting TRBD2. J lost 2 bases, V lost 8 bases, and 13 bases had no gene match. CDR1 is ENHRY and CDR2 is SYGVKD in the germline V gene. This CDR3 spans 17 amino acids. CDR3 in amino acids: CAIGQRGGRPPTDTQYF. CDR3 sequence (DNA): TGTGCCATCGGTCAGCGGGGGGGGAGACCTCCCACAGATACGCAGTATTTT.

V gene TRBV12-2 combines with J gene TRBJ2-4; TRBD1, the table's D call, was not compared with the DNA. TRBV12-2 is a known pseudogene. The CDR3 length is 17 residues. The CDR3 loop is CASRLARARPLKNIQYF. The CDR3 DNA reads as TGTGCAAGTCGCTTAGCGCGGGCACGGCCCCTCAAAAACATTCAGTACTTC.

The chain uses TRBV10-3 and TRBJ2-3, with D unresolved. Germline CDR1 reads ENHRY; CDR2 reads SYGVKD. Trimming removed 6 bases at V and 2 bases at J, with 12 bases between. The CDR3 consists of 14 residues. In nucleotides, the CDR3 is TGTGCCATCAGCCCCACCTACCTCACAGATACGCAGTATTTT. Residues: CAISPTYLTDTQYF.